This T cell receptor beta chain was obtained from a study of blood T cell repertoires in COVID-19. Across the whole study: The United States, Italy and Spain supplied acute and convalescent COVID-19 samples. PBMCs, B-cell-depleted T cells, or T cells were the source of the cDNA or gDNA that made up the material.

In the original processing: For nucleated cells, counts were estimated from reference gene primer amplification. Using immunoSEQ multiplex PCR, the repertoire was profiled, and TCRdb retains in-frame clones only, with some absent. V and J calls and clone size are given by that table; D and trimming were obtained from the DNA. The table has roughly 340,000 clones, more than 80% seen once. This CDR3 is built from 14 residues. The ends were cut back, 2 bases at V and 1 base at J, with 10 bases in the middle. CDR1 SGHDT and CDR2 YYEEEE come from the germline V gene. The sample was peripheral blood. This sequence originates from a woman under 40 with COVID-19, enrolled during active disease. The rearrangement uses TRBV5-6 and TRBJ2-7; D gene uncertain. The CDR3 is CASSFMAVSYEQYV. The CDR3 bases are TGTGCCAGCAGCTTTATGGCAGTTTCCTACGAGCAGTACGTC.